Here is one T cell receptor beta chain with its context. This clonotype was detected only a few times. This receptor's antigen is unknown. Base qualities are not provided; no much larger clone lies one nucleotide away. The source of the sample is a study of identical twins (dated by TCRdb to the mid-2010s). Background for the entire study: The study deep-sequenced TCR alpha and beta repertoires from monozygotic twins, unrelated adults of various ages and cord blood to test whether fetal clonotypes persist. To rule out contamination, replicate twin experiments were performed at different times with different library preparation protocols. Results the study describes overall, beyond this receptor: Fewer insertions were carried by abundant cord blood beta clonotypes; a weaker similar trend was observed in young adult naive repertoires, while no such trend was observed in memory repertoires. Because the same donors could not be followed over many years, the conclusions relied on cross-sectional statistical analysis. Recombination models systematically underestimated out-of-frame TCR alpha sharing in monozygotic twins but agreed with sharing between unrelated individuals. Compared with coincidental sharing between unrelated individuals, an excess of low generation-probability sequences was observed among out-of-frame TCR alpha sequences shared between twins. Excess twin sharing in beta out-of-frame sequences was weaker because fewer shared sequences lowered the signal-to-noise ratio. Zero-insertion analyses could be partly confounded by invariant T cells such as MAIT and iNKT, although diverse VJ usage argued against such confounding for most clonotypes.

Every donor in the study was a healthy Caucasian. The twin cohort comprised three pairs of female monozygotic twins, all aged about 18 to 29 years. The RNA used for TCR libraries was isolated from peripheral blood mononuclear cells. The CDR3 holds 18 amino acids from the cysteine to the phenylalanine. Only the CDR3 portion is preserved as DNA: 54 bases, with reading frame beginning at the first base. The CDR1 and CDR2 encoded by the germline V gene are SQVTM and ANQGSEA. V trim: 7 bases; J trim: 0 bases; unmatched bases: 18. The library was prepared using 5' RACE. For sequencing, an Illumina HiSeq 2000 was employed. A universal primer binding site was introduced by template switching, and a unique molecular identifier was present in the final cDNA, enabling accurate counting of TCR cDNA molecules. Specific primers in the conserved constant-segment region were used to synthesize first-strand cDNA for the TCR alpha and beta chains. Each cDNA library was double barcoded, with a SMART-Mk sample barcode plus Illumina barcodes, to control for contamination. Two successive PCR steps introduced TruSeq adapter sequences along with Illumina sample barcodes. The Illumina HiSeq platform was used with custom primers to sequence TCR alpha and beta cDNA libraries. Per the source publication's procedure: MiGEC processed the raw reads to extract unique molecular identifiers, while MiXCR was used to determine the CDR3 positions. Recombination models were inferred per individual with the repgenHMM and IGoR tools using an EM algorithm. The tcR package in R was used for shared clonotype analysis, with sharing normalized by the product of cloneset sizes. To study raw recombination free of thymic and clonal selection effects, out-of-frame nonproductive sequences were analyzed. In-frame beta chains were kept once TCRdb had trimmed the public reads at Q25 with fastp and called clones with MiXCR. Under each unique CDR3 protein, matching rows form one entry showing the most common genes and DNA. These V and J calls originate from TCRdb's pipeline instead of the authors' own analysis. This sample is represented by 690,000 or so distinct CDR3 sequences; 8.6% of them were singletons. Of the sample, around 0.98% falls within the top ten clones.

This same sample was also taken into another study, of yellow fever vaccine responses in identical twins. Per that second paper: The authors reported that the T cell response to vaccination in identical twins appeared partly convergent and partly personalized. Focusing on identical twins, the study followed the T cell clones that responded to the vaccine, and did so with precision.

The sample consisted of PBMCs. The sequence came from a woman between 18 and 30 years old in good health. The chain joins TRBV29-1 to TRBJ2-1, and TRBD1 aligns with 7 junction nucleotides. The CDR3 region has the sequence CSGESGQDSYYSYNEQFF. The DNA sequence follows: TGCAGCGGAGAGAGTGGACAGGACAGCTACTACTCCTACAATGAGCAGTTCTTC.